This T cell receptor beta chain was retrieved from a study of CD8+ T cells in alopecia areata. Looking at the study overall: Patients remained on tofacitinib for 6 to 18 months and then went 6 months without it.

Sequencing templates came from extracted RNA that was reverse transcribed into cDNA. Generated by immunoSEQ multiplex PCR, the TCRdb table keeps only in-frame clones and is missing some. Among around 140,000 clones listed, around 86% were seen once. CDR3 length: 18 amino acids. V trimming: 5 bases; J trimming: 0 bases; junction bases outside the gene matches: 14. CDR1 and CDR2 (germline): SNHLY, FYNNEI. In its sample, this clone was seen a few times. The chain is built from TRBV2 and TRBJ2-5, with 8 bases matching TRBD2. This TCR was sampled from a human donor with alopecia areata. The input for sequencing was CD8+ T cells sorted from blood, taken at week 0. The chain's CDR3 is CASSPPQSSGQYQETQYF. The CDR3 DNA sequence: TGTGCCAGCAGTCCCCCACAATCTAGCGGGCAGTACCAAGAGACCCAGTACTTC.